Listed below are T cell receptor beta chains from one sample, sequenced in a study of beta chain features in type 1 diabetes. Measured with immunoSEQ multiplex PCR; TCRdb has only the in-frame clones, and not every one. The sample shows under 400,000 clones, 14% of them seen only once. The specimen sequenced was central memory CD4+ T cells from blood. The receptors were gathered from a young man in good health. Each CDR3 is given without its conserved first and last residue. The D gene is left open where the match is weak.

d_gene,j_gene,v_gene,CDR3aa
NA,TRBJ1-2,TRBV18,ASSPRPQTEGYT
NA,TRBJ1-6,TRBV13,ASSARIYSPLH
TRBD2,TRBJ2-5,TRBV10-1,ASSDVAGVLQETQY
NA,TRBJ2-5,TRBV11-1,ASSSRAQETQY
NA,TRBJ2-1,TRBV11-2,ASSFEGSSYNEQF
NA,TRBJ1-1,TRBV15,ATSTFRRDTV
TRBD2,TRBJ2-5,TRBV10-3,ASKRGAGETQY
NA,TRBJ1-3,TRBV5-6,ASSLVGPGNTIY
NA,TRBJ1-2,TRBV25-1,ASSDPDRNYGYT
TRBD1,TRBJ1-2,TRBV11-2,ASSLYRQGGTNYGYT
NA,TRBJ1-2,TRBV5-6,ASSFADSYGYT
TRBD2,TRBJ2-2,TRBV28,ASSFTSGRHGELF
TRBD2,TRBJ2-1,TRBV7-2,ASSFGTSNNGQF
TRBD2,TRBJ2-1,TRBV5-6,ASSEGLSTSGYNEQF
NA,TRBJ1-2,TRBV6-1,ASNRVLDYGYT
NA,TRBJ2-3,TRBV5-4,ASSSKGRRDTDTQY
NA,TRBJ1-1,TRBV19,ATSRGRATEAF
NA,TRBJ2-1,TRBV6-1,ASSESWGMAGTGGEQF
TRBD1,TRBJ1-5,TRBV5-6,ASSLDGTGNQPQH
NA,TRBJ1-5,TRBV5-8,ASRHRQSNQPQH
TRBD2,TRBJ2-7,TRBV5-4,ASSRPTGGSYEQY
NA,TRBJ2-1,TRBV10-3,AISENGRKQF
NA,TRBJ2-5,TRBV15,ATSRDRGGETQY
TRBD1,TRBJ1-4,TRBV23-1,ASSHPRQGDEKLF
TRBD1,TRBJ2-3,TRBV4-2,ASSQVSTGRSDTQY
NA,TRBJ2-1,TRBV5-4,ASSQDRVNEQF
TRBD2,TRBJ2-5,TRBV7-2,ASSFGLRDSRGLQETQY
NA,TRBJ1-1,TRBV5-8,ASSFITEAF
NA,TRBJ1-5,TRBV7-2,ASSLDGGLGQPQH
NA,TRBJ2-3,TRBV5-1,ASSLDGLRTDTQY
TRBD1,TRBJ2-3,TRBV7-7,ASSLGGTGRSDTQY
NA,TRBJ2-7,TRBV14,ASSSGPPWEQY
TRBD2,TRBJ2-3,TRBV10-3,ATEPGLAGSDTQY
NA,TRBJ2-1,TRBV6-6,ASSGGDNEQF
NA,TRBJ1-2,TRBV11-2,ASSLEGHRYT